The clone carrying this TCR beta chain was observed many times. The antigen is unknown. Produced via immunoSEQ multiplex PCR; TCRdb's table is partial and in-frame only. The sample contains 150,000 or so clones, roughly nine tenths of which appear only once. V dropped 3 bases and J dropped 4 bases, with 9 bases sitting between them. The CDR3 spans 14 residues. Germline values: CDR1 MGHRA, CDR2 YSYEKL. This sample was included in a study of T cell responses to AZD1222 COVID-19 vaccine. The study's findings and limits: Unmutated variant regions are reportedly targeted by nearly half of spike-specific TCRs. Two doses of AZD1222 preceded a rise in Spike-specific TCR breadth and depth.

This sequence originates from an adult who received the AZD1222 COVID-19 vaccine. V and J are TRBV4-1 and TRBJ2-2; maybe TRBD2 (6 bases). This specimen consisted of peripheral blood, obtained 28 days after the second AZD1222 dose. CDR3 nucleotide sequence: TGCGCCAGCAGCCATGTCGGGGGCACCGGGGAGCTGTTTTTT. Its translation: CASSHVGGTGELFF.